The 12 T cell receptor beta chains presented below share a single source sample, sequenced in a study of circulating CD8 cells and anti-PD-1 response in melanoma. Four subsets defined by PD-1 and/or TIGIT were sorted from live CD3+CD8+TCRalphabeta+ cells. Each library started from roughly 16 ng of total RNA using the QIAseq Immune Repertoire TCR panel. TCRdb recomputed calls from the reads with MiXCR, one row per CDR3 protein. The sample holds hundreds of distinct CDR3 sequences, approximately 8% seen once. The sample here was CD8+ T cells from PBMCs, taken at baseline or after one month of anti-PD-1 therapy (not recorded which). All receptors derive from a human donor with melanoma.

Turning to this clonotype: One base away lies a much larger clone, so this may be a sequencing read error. This CDR3 reads CASSARGMHGQYF. The CDR3 DNA reads as TGTGCCAGCAGTGCCAGGGGAATGCACGGGCAGTACTTC. The chain is built from TRBV2 and TRBJ2-7; possible D gene TRBD1, 6 bases. The germline CDR1 and CDR2 sequences are SNHLY and FYNNEI. The germline V and J ends were trimmed by 4 bases and 9 bases, with 16 bases remaining between them. CDR3 size: 13 residues.

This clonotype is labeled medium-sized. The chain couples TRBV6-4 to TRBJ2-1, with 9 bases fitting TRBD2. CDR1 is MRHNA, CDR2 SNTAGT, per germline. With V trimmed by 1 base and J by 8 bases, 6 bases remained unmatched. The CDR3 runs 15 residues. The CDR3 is CASSDLGGGAHEQFF. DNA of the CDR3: TGTGCCAGCAGTGACTTAGGCGGGGGGGCGCATGAGCAGTTCTTC.

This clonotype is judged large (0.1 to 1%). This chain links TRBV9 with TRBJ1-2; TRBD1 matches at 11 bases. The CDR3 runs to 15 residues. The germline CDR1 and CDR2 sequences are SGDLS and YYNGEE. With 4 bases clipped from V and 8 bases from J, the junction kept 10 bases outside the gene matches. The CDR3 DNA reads TGTGCCAGCAGCCCCACCGGACAGGGGGCGTTGGGCTACACCTTC. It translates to CASSPTGQGALGYTF.

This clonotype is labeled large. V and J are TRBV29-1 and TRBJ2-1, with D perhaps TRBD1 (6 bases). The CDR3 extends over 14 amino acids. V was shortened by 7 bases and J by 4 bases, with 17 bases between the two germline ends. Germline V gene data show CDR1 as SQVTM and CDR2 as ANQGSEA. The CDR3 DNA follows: TGCAGCGGCTACAGGGTGAAGGTTTACAATGAGCAGTTCTTC. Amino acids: CSGYRVKVYNEQFF.

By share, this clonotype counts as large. CDR3 in amino acids: CASSYTAGELFF. DNA of the CDR3: TGTGCCAGCAGCTATACAGCTGGGGAGCTGTTTTTT. The gene calls are TRBV7-3 and TRBJ2-2; D is undetermined. Looked up from germline, CDR1 is SGHTA and CDR2 is FQGTGA. The CDR3 is 12 amino acids. V dropped 4 bases and J dropped 8 bases, with 8 bases sitting between them.

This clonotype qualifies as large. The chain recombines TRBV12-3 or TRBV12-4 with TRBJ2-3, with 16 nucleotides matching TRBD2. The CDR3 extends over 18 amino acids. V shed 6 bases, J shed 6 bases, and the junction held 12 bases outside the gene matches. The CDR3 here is CASSPGLAGGLGRDTQYF. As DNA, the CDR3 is TGTGCCAGCAGCCCGGGACTAGCGGGGGGGCTGGGCCGGGATACGCAGTATTTT.

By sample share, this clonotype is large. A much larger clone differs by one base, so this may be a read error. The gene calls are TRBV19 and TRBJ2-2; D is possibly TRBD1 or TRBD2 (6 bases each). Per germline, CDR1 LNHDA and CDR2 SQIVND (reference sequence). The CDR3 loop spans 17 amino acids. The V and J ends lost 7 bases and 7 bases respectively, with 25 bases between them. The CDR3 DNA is TGTGCCAGTACTCGGACAGACATATACGCGGAGGGCGGGGAGCTGTTTTTT. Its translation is CASTRTDIYAEGGELFF. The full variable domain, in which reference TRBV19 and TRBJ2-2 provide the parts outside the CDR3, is DGGITQSPKYLFRKEGQNVTLSCEQNLNHDAMYWYRQDPGQGLRLIYYSQIVNDFQKGDIAEGYSVSREKKESFPLTVTSAQKNPTAFYLCASTRTDIYAEGGELFFGEGSRLTVL.

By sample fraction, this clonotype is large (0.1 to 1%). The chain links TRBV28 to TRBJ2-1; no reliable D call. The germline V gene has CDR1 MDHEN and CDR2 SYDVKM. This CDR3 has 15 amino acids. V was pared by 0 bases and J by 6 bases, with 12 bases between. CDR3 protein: CASSLWGEKGNEQFF. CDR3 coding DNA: TGTGCCAGCAGTTTATGGGGTGAAAAGGGCAATGAGCAGTTCTTC.

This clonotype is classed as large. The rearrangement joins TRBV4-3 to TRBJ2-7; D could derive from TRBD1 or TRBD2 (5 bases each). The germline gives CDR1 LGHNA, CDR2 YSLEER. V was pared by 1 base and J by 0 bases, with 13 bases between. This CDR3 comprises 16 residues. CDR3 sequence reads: CASSQGVGEPSYEQYF. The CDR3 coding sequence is TGCGCCAGCAGCCAAGGCGTAGGGGAGCCCTCCTACGAGCAGTACTTC.

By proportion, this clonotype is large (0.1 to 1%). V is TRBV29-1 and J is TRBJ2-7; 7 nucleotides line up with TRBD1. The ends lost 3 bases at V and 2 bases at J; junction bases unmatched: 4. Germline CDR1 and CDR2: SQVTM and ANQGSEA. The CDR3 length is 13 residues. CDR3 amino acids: CSVEVRGTYEQYF. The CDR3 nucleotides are TGCAGCGTTGAGGTCAGGGGGACCTACGAGCAGTACTTC.

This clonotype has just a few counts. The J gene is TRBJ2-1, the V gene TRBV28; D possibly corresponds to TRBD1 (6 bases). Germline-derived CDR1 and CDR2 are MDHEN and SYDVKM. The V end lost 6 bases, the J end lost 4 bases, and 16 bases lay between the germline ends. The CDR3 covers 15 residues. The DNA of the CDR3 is TGTGCCAGCAGCCACGACAGGCTCGAATACAATGAGCAGTTCTTC. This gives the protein CASSHDRLEYNEQFF.

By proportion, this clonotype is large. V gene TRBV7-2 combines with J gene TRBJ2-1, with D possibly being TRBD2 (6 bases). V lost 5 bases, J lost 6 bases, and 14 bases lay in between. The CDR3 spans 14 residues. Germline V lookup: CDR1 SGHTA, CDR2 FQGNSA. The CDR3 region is CASSQPGLPNEQFF. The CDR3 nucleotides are TGTGCCAGCAGCCAACCGGGACTTCCCAATGAGCAGTTCTTC.